Listed below are T cell receptor beta chains from one sample, sequenced in a study of blood T cell repertoires in COVID-19. Using immunoSEQ multiplex PCR, the repertoire was profiled, and TCRdb retains in-frame clones only, with some absent. The sample lists fewer than 200,000 clones, roughly 87% seen once, with 1.5% to 2% in the top ten. Sequenced material: peripheral blood. Receptor source: a woman aged 45 to 65 with acute or convalescent COVID-19. Each CDR3 is given with its conserved first and last residue. Rows give clone size only sometimes, using once, few, many, or a class for an expanded clone.

clone_size	v_call	j_call	cdr3_aa
once	TRBV12-5	TRBJ2-2	CASGPQGLAGELFF
-	TRBV27	TRBJ1-5	CASSQGYRQPQHF
-	TRBV5-6	TRBJ1-4	CASSLRTGDGNEKLFF
-	TRBV6-2/TRBV6-3	TRBJ2-3	CASSYSIGTPWVQYF
-	TRBV5-6	TRBJ2-1	CASTWGGVNEQFF
-	TRBV7-8	TRBJ1-2	CASSPLEGYGYTF
-	TRBV28	TRBJ1-2	CASTTTSNYGYTF
-	TRBV11-3	TRBJ2-7	CASSPTSGGALGQYF
-	TRBV12-3/TRBV12-4	TRBJ2-7	CASSLTPSYEQYF
-	TRBV7-7	TRBJ1-3	CASSRGANSGNTIYF
-	TRBV29-1	TRBJ1-3	CSVSQFSGNTIYF
-	TRBV6-1	TRBJ1-2	CASSEALQGVYGYTF
once	TRBV9	TRBJ2-1	CASSVAGPSSYNEQFF
-	TRBV4-1	TRBJ1-5	CASSTKGDTINQPQHF
-	TRBV6-5	TRBJ1-5	CASSSFNQPQHF
-	TRBV3-1/TRBV3-2	TRBJ2-7	CASSPKLNSSGITYEQYF
-	TRBV28	TRBJ1-1	CASSLDRWAFF
-	TRBV7-8	TRBJ1-5	CASSPLGAEQPQHF
-	TRBV5-1	TRBJ2-7	CASSQTSGVSYEQYF
-	TRBV30	TRBJ1-1	CAWSRGGISAFF
-	TRBV3-1/TRBV3-2	TRBJ1-4	CASSQVGSVYEKLFF
-	TRBV19	TRBJ1-1	CASSNLNWNTEAFF
-	TRBV11-2	TRBJ2-7	CASSLAQGAHEQYF
-	TRBV7-9	TRBJ1-5	CASSQGELDSNQPQHF
-	TRBV6-5	TRBJ2-5	CASSYTGTGKETQYF
-	TRBV5-1	TRBJ2-5	CASSLGGTPRGETQYF